Below are 10 T cell receptor beta chains sequenced from a single sample in a study of beta chain features in type 1 diabetes. The sequenced template was cDNA made from the entire isolated RNA. Measured with immunoSEQ multiplex PCR; TCRdb has only the in-frame clones, and not every one. The profile shows fewer than 650,000 clones, roughly a sixth of them singletons. Material: naive CD4+ T cells from blood. The source of these receptors is a man aged 18 to 29 in good health.

This clone was detected only a few times. V gene TRBV29-1 combines with J gene TRBJ2-4; TRBD1 is a possible D gene (5 bases). The CDR3 runs 14 residues. V lost 4 bases, J lost 1 base, and 11 bases lay in between. Germline CDR1 SQVTM, CDR2 ANQGSEA. CDR3 sequence reads: CSVGQGFAKNIQYF. The CDR3 coding sequence is TGCAGCGTTGGGCAGGGTTTTGCCAAAAACATTCAGTACTTC.

In this sample, this clone turned up a few times. This chain connects TRBV6-5 to TRBJ1-3, with D uncertain. Germline assignment: CDR1 MNHEY and CDR2 SVGAGI. V was shortened by 6 bases and J by 0 bases, with 9 bases between the two germline ends. This CDR3 has 14 amino acids. The CDR3 loop is CASRDTSSGNTIYF. CDR3 in DNA: TGTGCCAGCAGGGATACAAGCTCTGGAAACACCATATATTTT.

On this clone itself: Other nucleotide sequences in the sample specify the same CDR3. The chain couples TRBV28 to TRBJ1-4; D remains ambiguous. This CDR3 region has 12 residues. V was shortened by 2 bases and J by 7 bases, with 5 bases between the two germline ends. The germline V gene encodes CDR1 MDHEN and CDR2 SYDVKM. The CDR3 is CASSLIGEKLFF. The CDR3 bases are TGTGCCAGCAGTTTAATAGGTGAAAAACTGTTTTTT.

Remarks on this clone: The same CDR3 also results from other DNA sequences found in this sample. V and J are TRBV6-1 and TRBJ2-2; D not resolved. In germline, CDR1 is MNHNS, CDR2 SASEGT. The length of the CDR3 is 13 residues. V was clipped by 2 bases and J by 5 bases, with 6 bases between them. DNA of the CDR3: TGTGCCAGCAGTGAAAGACAAACCGGGGAGCTGTTTTTT. It yields the protein CASSERQTGELFF.

The rearrangement joins TRBV7-3 to TRBJ2-1; D call uncertain. V was clipped by 5 bases and J by 6 bases, with 11 bases between them. CDR1 and CDR2 (germline): SGHTA, FQGTGA. The CDR3 has 13 residues. The CDR3 DNA reads as TGTGCCAGCAGCCCCTCGACACTCAATGAGCAGTTCTTC. Amino acid sequence: CASSPSTLNEQFF.

V gene TRBV7-9 combines with J gene TRBJ2-1, with 7 positions matching TRBD1. Looked up from germline, CDR1 is SEHNR and CDR2 is FQNEAQ (reference sequence). Trimming removed 2 bases from V and 2 bases from J; junction bases left unmatched: 3. This CDR3 comprises 15 residues. CDR3 protein: CASSLSTGPYNEQFF. The CDR3 region has the DNA TGTGCCAGCAGCTTATCGACAGGGCCCTACAATGAGCAGTTCTTC.

V and J are TRBV7-8 and TRBJ2-2, with D unresolved. From germline, CDR1 is SGHVS and CDR2 FQNEAQ. V was shortened by 10 bases and J by 8 bases, with 11 bases between the two germline ends. The CDR3 has 11 amino acids. CDR3 sequence reads: CANPPGGELFF. The DNA of the CDR3 is TGTGCCAATCCGCCCGGGGGGGAGCTGTTTTTT.

The rearrangement links TRBV6-5 to TRBJ1-2, with a possible D match to TRBD1 (6 bases). The CDR3 has 14 residues. Trimming cost V 2 bases and J 4 bases, with 11 bases left between them. Germline loops: CDR1 MNHEY, CDR2 SVGAGI. CDR3 amino acids: CASSYTGQGYGYTF. The CDR3 nucleotides are TGTGCCAGCAGTTACACAGGGCAAGGCTATGGCTACACCTTC.

The chain joins TRBV6-5 to TRBJ1-6; possibly TRBD1 for D (5 bases). This CDR3 contains 16 residues. Germline CDR1 and CDR2: MNHEY and SVGAGI. V was cut by 2 bases and J by 6 bases, with 14 bases left in between. The CDR3 loop is CASSYAPGRFNSPLHF. The CDR3 nucleotides read TGTGCCAGCAGTTACGCGCCGGGACGGTTTAATTCACCCCTCCACTTT.

This clone was detected a few times. The genes are TRBV5-1 and TRBJ2-5; TRBD2 is a possible D gene (5 bases). The CDR3 spans 14 residues. Germline assignment: CDR1 SGHRS and CDR2 YFSETQ. Trimming cost V 4 bases and J 1 base, with 11 bases left between them. The CDR3 nucleotides are TGCGCCAGCAGCCCCGAGGGTTTCCAAGAGACCCAGTACTTC. Its translation is CASSPEGFQETQYF.